A single sample is the source of the 15 T cell receptor beta chains below, sequenced in a study of identifying expanded T cells in peripheral blood (dated by TCRdb to the late 2010s). Libraries were prepared through the immunoSEQ multiplex PCR assay. What TCRdb holds here is the immuneACCESS table cut down to in-frame rearrangements. Part of the clones is not present; checked against another copy, under half of the missing clones reflect an unresolved V gene, and the others are unexplained. This sample comprises fewer than 110,000 clones, around 85% of them detected only once. About a sixth of the sample goes to the ten largest clones. Sequencing input: blood. These receptors all stem from a person aged 18 to 75 in good health.

This clone was recorded once. This chain links TRBV18 with TRBJ2-2; 7 bases match TRBD1. Germline V gene data show CDR1 as KGHSH and CDR2 as LQKENI. This CDR3 spans 17 amino acids. J lost 0 bases, V lost 1 base, and 5 bases had no gene match. This CDR3 reads CASSPRETGTNTGELFF. The CDR3 nucleotides are TGTGCCAGCTCACCACGGGAGACAGGGACGAACACCGGGGAGCTGTTTTTT.

The rearrangement uses TRBV7-2 and TRBJ2-2; no clear D gene. Germline lookup yields CDR1 SGHTA and CDR2 FQGNSA. This CDR3 region has 14 residues. V lost 1 base, J lost 4 bases, and 7 bases lay in between. The CDR3 DNA follows: TGTGCCAGCAGCTTAGTCGTGGGCACCGGGGAGCTGTTTTTT. Protein: CASSLVVGTGELFF.

V gene TRBV5-4 combines with J gene TRBJ2-5; 7 bases map to TRBD1. Germline V gives CDR1 SGHNT, CDR2 YYREEE (reference sequence). Trimming removed 3 bases from V and 9 bases from J; junction bases left unmatched: 8. The CDR3 is 13 amino acids. This CDR3 is CASSSTTGWAQYF. For the CDR3, the DNA is TGTGCCAGCAGCTCCACGACAGGGTGGGCCCAGTACTTC.

The chain uses TRBV4-3 and TRBJ2-1; no clear D. V lost 0 bases and J 0 bases, leaving 3 bases between the germline ends. The germline V gene encodes CDR1 LGHNA and CDR2 YSLEER. The CDR3 contains 14 residues. The CDR3 bases are TGCGCCAGCAGCCAAGATTTCTCCTACAATGAGCAGTTCTTC. Translation gives CASSQDFSYNEQFF.

This clone occurred once. The chain joins TRBV5-1 to TRBJ2-7; D is perhaps TRBD1 (5 bases). Trimming pared 2 bases from V and 5 bases from J, leaving 14 bases between. The CDR3 is 14 residues long. The germline gives CDR1 SGHRS, CDR2 YFSETQ. CDR3 loop: CASSFSRGAHEQYF. CDR3 DNA: TGCGCCAGCAGCTTCTCCCGTGGGGCCCACGAGCAGTACTTC.

The rearrangement joins TRBV4-3 to TRBJ2-5; D possibly matches TRBD1 or TRBD2 (6 bases each). V dropped 2 bases and J dropped 3 bases, with 13 bases sitting between them. This CDR3 has 15 amino acids. The germline V gene has CDR1 LGHNA and CDR2 YSLEER. The CDR3 here is CASSQRGDPEETQYF. CDR3 coding DNA: TGCGCCAGCAGCCAAAGGGGGGATCCCGAAGAGACCCAGTACTTC.

The V gene is TRBV5-1, the J gene TRBJ2-5; no clear D. V was pared by 4 bases and J by 3 bases, with 7 bases between. From germline, CDR1 is SGHRS and CDR2 YFSETQ. The CDR3 extends over 12 amino acids. The chain's CDR3 is CASSHLKETQYF. The CDR3 coding sequence is TGCGCCAGCAGCCACCTTAAAGAGACCCAGTACTTC.

The chain uses TRBV6-6 and TRBJ1-1; unclear D gene. Trimming pared 1 base from V and 2 bases from J, leaving 11 bases between. CDR1 is MNHNY, CDR2 SVGAGI, per germline (reference sequence). The CDR3 is 15 residues long. CDR3 loop: CASSYLLDGNTEAFF. CDR3 DNA sequence: TGTGCCAGCAGTTACTTACTGGACGGAAACACTGAAGCTTTCTTT.

This rearrangement joins TRBV18 to TRBJ1-4; D gene uncertain. The CDR3 is made up of 13 amino acids. Per germline, CDR1 KGHSH and CDR2 LQKENI. Trimming removed 7 bases at V and 1 base at J, with 7 bases between. CDR3 amino acids: CASLKGTNEKLFF. CDR3 coding DNA: TGTGCCAGCTTGAAAGGAACTAATGAAAAACTGTTTTTT.

The J gene is TRBJ1-1, the V gene TRBV10-3; tentative D call: TRBD1 (6 bases). The CDR3 runs 19 residues. Germline CDR1 ENHRY, CDR2 SYGVKD. Trimming removed 11 bases at V and 1 base at J, with 32 bases between. The CDR3 spells CAVIPSQLSGDVRNTEAFF. The DNA of the CDR3 is TGTGCCGTCATCCCCTCCCAACTATCAGGGGATGTTAGGAACACTGAAGCTTTCTTT.

The chain carries TRBV30 and TRBJ2-3; 11 bases agree with TRBD2. The germline CDR1 and CDR2 sequences are GTSNPN and SVGIG (reference sequence). V shed 3 bases and J 3 bases; nucleotides not matched to a gene: 5. This CDR3 region has 15 residues. CDR3 nucleotides: TGTGCCTGGAGGGCTAGCGGGGGGAAAACAGATACGCAGTATTTT. Translated: CAWRASGGKTDTQYF.

This rearrangement joins TRBV7-2 to TRBJ1-2, with TRBD1 as a possible D gene (6 bases). The CDR3 runs 16 residues. The ends were cut back, 0 bases at V and 4 bases at J, with 15 bases in the middle. Per the germline V gene, CDR1 is SGHTA and CDR2 is FQGNSA. The CDR3 sequence: CASSLAWGRRGYGYTF. The DNA for the CDR3 is TGTGCCAGCAGCTTAGCGTGGGGGCGGAGGGGCTATGGCTACACCTTC.

V usage is TRBV6-6 and J usage is TRBJ2-7; 11 nucleotides agree with TRBD2. J was trimmed by 6 bases and V by 2 bases; bases with no gene match: 3. The germline CDR1 and CDR2 sequences are MNHNY and SVGAGI (reference sequence). The CDR3 consists of 14 residues. CDR3 region: CASSYVAGGLEQYF. Here the CDR3 DNA reads TGTGCCAGCAGTTACGTAGCGGGGGGGCTCGAGCAGTACTTC.

The chain has TRBV5-4 and TRBJ1-2, with D maybe TRBD1 (5 bases). CDR3 length equals 16 residues. Germline CDR1 is SGHNT and CDR2 is YYREEE (reference sequence). Between the trimmed V and J ends, which lost 4 bases and 6 bases, there was a span of 22 bases. CDR3 nucleotides: TGTGCCAGCAGCCCATTACTGAGCGCAGGGATGAATGGCTACACCTTC. It encodes CASSPLLSAGMNGYTF.

J is TRBJ2-7 and V is TRBV5-4; possibly TRBD1 or TRBD2 for D (5 bases each). Trimming left V 4 bases short and J 3 bases short, with 11 bases between. Germline loops: CDR1 SGHNT, CDR2 YYREEE (reference sequence). CDR3 length equals 13 residues. This chain's CDR3 is CASSQWGNYEQYF. CDR3 nucleotides: TGTGCCAGCAGCCAATGGGGGAACTACGAGCAGTACTTC.